A selection of T cell receptor beta chains follows, all from one sample in a study of OX40 agonist ivuxolimab in advanced cancers. Data came from immunoSEQ multiplex PCR; TCRdb stores just in-frame clones and leaves some out. Of roughly 29,000 clones in the sample, about nine tenths were seen once. Source: CD4+ or CD8+ T cells sorted from blood, taken in a trial of the OX40 agonist ivuxolimab. All receptors derive from an adult with an advanced solid tumor such as melanoma, head and neck, liver or kidney cancer. CDR3s include the opening cysteine and the closing phenylalanine or tryptophan. D genes are given only for firm matches. Clone size is shown for a subset of rows, as once, few, many or a class of expanded clone.

>NA|few|14|TRBJ1-1|TRBV30
CAWKGVVCGTEAFF
TGTGCCTGGAAGGGGGTGGTATGTGGCACTGAAGCTTTCTTT
>TRBD2|NA|14|TRBJ2-7|TRBV30
CAWSVMAGGYEQYF
TGTGCCTGGAGTGTAATGGCGGGAGGGTACGAGCAGTACTTC
>TRBD1|NA|15|TRBJ2-1|TRBV11-2
CASSPPGTGNNEQFF
TGTGCCAGCAGCCCGCCCGGGACAGGGAATAATGAGCAGTTCTTC
>NA|NA|14|TRBJ2-5|TRBV30
CAWSVVAQQETQYF
TGTGCCTGGAGTGTAGTGGCCCAACAAGAGACCCAGTACTTC
>NA|once|13|TRBJ1-1|TRBV5-1
CASRSGVGTEAFF
TGCGCCAGCAGATCAGGGGTCGGGACTGAAGCTTTCTTT
>TRBD2|NA|15|TRBJ2-5|TRBV7-9
CASRDGREAQETQYF
TGTGCCAGCAGGGATGGGCGGGAGGCCCAAGAGACCCAGTACTTC
>TRBD2|NA|16|TRBJ2-7|TRBV28
CASSFQTSGSRYEQYF
TGTGCCAGCAGTTTTCAGACTAGCGGGAGTCGATACGAGCAGTACTTC
>NA|once|9|TRBJ1-2|TRBV5-5
CASSDGYTF
TGTGCCAGCTCTGATGGCTACACCTTC
>TRBD2|NA|19|TRBJ2-1|TRBV4-1
CASSPWDRLGTSGSNEQFF
TGCGCCAGCAGCCCTTGGGACCGCTTAGGGACTAGCGGGAGCAATGAGCAGTTCTTC
>TRBD2|NA|16|TRBJ2-5|TRBV7-9
CASSRLAGPPQETQYF
TGTGCCAGCAGCCGACTAGCGGGGCCGCCCCAAGAGACCCAGTACTTC
>TRBD2|once|18|TRBJ2-2|TRBV27
CASSQKGLAGGTTGELFF
TGTGCCAGCAGTCAAAAGGGACTAGCGGGAGGGACCACCGGGGAGCTGTTTTTT
>TRBD1|NA|15|TRBJ1-4|TRBV4-2
CASSQSTGVLEKLFF
TGTGCCAGCAGCCAGTCGACAGGGGTACTTGAAAAACTGTTTTTT
>NA|NA|14|TRBJ2-5|TRBV29-1
CSSQVGRGGETQYF
TGCAGCTCCCAAGTGGGCAGGGGAGGAGAGACCCAGTACTTC